The 26 T cell receptor beta chains reported below all come from one sample, sequenced in a study of T cell repertoires in cytomegalovirus infection. TCRdb re-called the reads through MiXCR, storing one row per CDR3 protein. The sample records about 280,000 distinct CDR3 sequences, under 25% being singletons. The antigens for these receptors are not known. The sample in question was cultured PBMCs, obtained from culture after CMV antigen stimulation. The receptors were gathered from a human donor in good health (CMV status not recorded). Some clones in this sample may be carry-over from other donors' samples.

This chain joins TRBV10-3 and TRBJ1-3; 7 nucleotides align to TRBD1. Trimming at V came to 0 bases and at J to 2 bases, leaving 10 bases not matched to a gene. The CDR3 sequence is 18 residues long. Germline values: CDR1 ENHRY, CDR2 SYGVKD. The CDR3 sequence is CAISESSAGGKPGNTIYF. The CDR3, as DNA: TGTGCCATCAGTGAGTCGTCGGCAGGGGGTAAGCCTGGAAACACCATATATTTT.

This clonotype was observed a handful of times. The V gene is TRBV24-1, the J gene TRBJ1-2; a weak D match, TRBD1 (6 bases). Per the germline V gene, CDR1 is KGHDR and CDR2 is SFDVKD. The CDR3 is made up of 13 amino acids. V lost 9 bases and J 7 bases, leaving 17 bases between the germline ends. CDR3 coding DNA: TGTGCCACCTCGGACAGCTCTATGCGTGGCTACACCTTC. Its protein is CATSDSSMRGYTF.

At least ten counts were recorded for this clonotype. The chain links TRBV7-6 to TRBJ2-5; unclear D gene. CDR1 is SGHVS, CDR2 FNYEAQ, per germline. There are 12 residues in the CDR3. V dropped 5 bases and J dropped 5 bases, with 9 bases sitting between them. CDR3: CASSTFQETQYF. CDR3 nucleotide sequence: TGTGCCAGCAGCACCTTTCAGGAGACCCAGTACTTC.

The chain carries TRBV27 and TRBJ1-1; 9 bases map to TRBD1. Trimming took 1 base from V and 5 from J; bases not matched to a gene: 8. Germline lookup yields CDR1 MNHEY and CDR2 SMNVEV (reference sequence). CDR3 size: 16 residues. Here the CDR3 reads CASSLWGQGLGTEAFF. CDR3 sequence (DNA): TGTGCCAGCAGTTTATGGGGACAGGGTTTGGGGACTGAAGCTTTCTTT.

This clonotype has a count of ten or more. This chain uses TRBV7-3 with TRBJ2-5; TRBD2 matches 7 bases. The J segment lost 1 base and the V segment lost 4 bases, leaving 12 bases of the junction unmatched. This CDR3 contains 17 residues. CDR1 SGHTA and CDR2 FQGTGA come from the germline V gene. The CDR3 DNA sequence: TGTGCCAGCAGCTCGGGGGGACCTAAAGCAACCCAAGAGACCCAGTACTTC. It is translated as CASSSGGPKATQETQYF.

In this sample, this clonotype turned up a few times. The chain carries TRBV6-2 or TRBV6-3 and TRBJ2-7, with TRBD1 as a possible D gene (6 bases). Germline-derived CDR1 and CDR2 are MNHEY and SVGEGT. The CDR3 has 13 amino acids. Trimming took off 0 bases at V and 7 bases at J, with 10 bases between the two ends. The CDR3 here is CASSYSTGREQYF. CDR3 nucleotides: TGTGCCAGCAGTTACTCGACAGGAAGAGAGCAGTACTTC.

V gene TRBV6-5 combines with J gene TRBJ1-1; no reliable D call. Between the trimmed V and J ends, which lost 2 bases and 1 base, there was a span of 23 bases. The CDR3 length is 19 residues. CDR1 and CDR2 (germline): MNHEY, SVGAGI. The CDR3 DNA is TGTGCCAGCAGTTACCAAATTTCAGCGGCCCTGCAGGCGAACACTGAAGCTTTCTTT. Translation: CASSYQISAALQANTEAFF.

The chain has TRBV4-3 and TRBJ1-2, with D possibly matching TRBD1 (6 bases). Trimming shortened V by 0 bases and J by 4 bases, and 9 bases separated the two germline ends. CDR3 length: 14 residues. Per the germline V gene, CDR1 is LGHNA and CDR2 is YSLEER. In DNA form, the CDR3 reads TGCGCCAGCAGCCAAGAGGGGGCAGTCTATGGCTACACCTTC. It encodes CASSQEGAVYGYTF.

V usage is TRBV6-2 or TRBV6-3 and J usage is TRBJ2-7; TRBD1 matches 7 bases. CDR1 and CDR2 from the germline V gene are MNHEY and SVGEGT. The CDR3 extends over 14 amino acids. Trimming at V came to 3 bases and at J to 1 base, leaving 3 bases not matched to a gene. This CDR3 reads CASSYDRESYEQYF. In DNA form, the CDR3 reads TGTGCCAGCAGTTATGACAGGGAGTCCTACGAGCAGTACTTC.

The V call is TRBV7-9, the J call TRBJ2-1; 8 bases align to TRBD2. The germline V gene has CDR1 SEHNR and CDR2 FQNEAQ (reference sequence). The length of the CDR3 is 16 residues. Trimming at V came to 3 bases and at J to 6 bases, leaving 10 bases not matched to a gene. This CDR3 reads CASSFTGTSSPNEQFF. The CDR3 coding sequence is TGTGCCAGCAGCTTCACCGGGACTAGTTCCCCCAATGAGCAGTTCTTC.

In DNA, the CDR3 is TGTGCCAGCAGTGAAATTAGCGTAAACACCGGGGAGCTGTTTTTT. Its translation is CASSEISVNTGELFF. This chain links TRBV25-1 with TRBJ2-2, with D possibly matching TRBD2 (5 bases). V dropped 2 bases and J dropped 2 bases, with 9 bases sitting between them. The length of the CDR3 is 15 residues. Per germline, CDR1 MGHDK and CDR2 SYGVNS.

At least ten counts were recorded for this clonotype. The J gene is TRBJ2-2, the V gene TRBV12-3 or TRBV12-4; D perhaps matches TRBD2 (7 bases). Trimming took off 3 bases at V and 7 bases at J, with 15 bases between the two ends. This CDR3 contains 15 residues. CDR3 residues: CASSFLSGGYGELFF. DNA of the CDR3: TGTGCCAGCAGTTTTTTATCGGGGGGCTACGGGGAGCTGTTTTTT.

This clonotype was counted between two and nine times. This sequence joins TRBV12-3 or TRBV12-4 and TRBJ1-1; a possible D gene is TRBD1 (5 bases). The CDR3 is 14 residues long. Trimming removed 3 bases from V and 3 bases from J, with 11 bases in between. The CDR3 loop reads CASSFTREDTEAFF. CDR3 DNA: TGTGCCAGCAGTTTTACCAGGGAGGACACTGAAGCTTTCTTT.

In this sample, this clonotype turned up a few times. The rearrangement uses TRBV15 and TRBJ1-5; tentatively, D is TRBD1 (5 bases). CDR1 and CDR2 from the germline V gene are LNHNV and YYDKDF (reference sequence). V lost 3 bases, J lost 0 bases, and 9 bases lay in between. The CDR3 sequence is 15 residues long. CDR3 in DNA: TGTGCCACCAGCAGGACAGCTAATAGCAATCAGCCCCAGCATTTT. Protein product: CATSRTANSNQPQHF.

This clonotype turned up a few times. V usage is TRBV29-1 and J usage is TRBJ1-2; D is unresolved. The CDR3 is 11 residues long. V was pared by 8 bases and J by 6 bases, with 13 bases between. CDR1 is SQVTM, CDR2 ANQGSEA, per germline. The CDR3 region is CSPYGIDGYTF. CDR3 coding DNA: TGCAGCCCGTACGGGATCGATGGCTACACCTTC.

This clonotype was counted only a few times. The chain recombines TRBV3-1 with TRBJ1-5; tentatively, D is TRBD1 (6 bases). The V gene's germline CDR1 is LGHDT and CDR2 YNNKEL (reference sequence). This CDR3 contains 14 residues. Trimming took off 1 base at V and 7 bases at J, with 11 bases between the two ends. This chain's CDR3 is CASSQAGGGQPQHF. The CDR3 nucleotides read TGTGCCAGCAGCCAAGCGGGGGGGGGCCAGCCCCAGCATTTT.

This clonotype was recorded a few times. This chain joins TRBV12-3 or TRBV12-4 and TRBJ1-1, with D hard to call. CDR3 length: 15 amino acids. V lost 3 bases, J lost 3 bases, and 14 bases lay in between. The CDR3 reads CASSFHRLRDTEAFF. DNA for the CDR3: TGTGCCAGCAGTTTTCATAGGCTTCGGGACACTGAAGCTTTCTTT.

The V gene is TRBV27, the J gene TRBJ2-2; a weak D match, TRBD2 (5 bases). CDR1 MNHEY and CDR2 SMNVEV come from the germline V gene (reference sequence). This CDR3 spans 14 amino acids. The ends were cut back, 8 bases at V and 2 bases at J, with 12 bases in the middle. CDR3 protein: CASALGINTGELFF. CDR3 nucleotide sequence: TGTGCCAGCGCCCTCGGGATCAACACCGGGGAGCTGTTTTTT.

This clonotype has more than one count but fewer than ten. V is TRBV2 and J is TRBJ2-7; D is unresolved. The V and J ends lost 6 bases and 6 bases respectively, with 15 bases between them. Germline CDR1 is SNHLY and CDR2 is FYNNEI. The CDR3 is made up of 13 amino acids. CDR3 in amino acids: CASSPSWVSEQYV. The CDR3 DNA follows: TGTGCCAGCAGCCCCTCCTGGGTGAGCGAGCAGTACGTC.

This chain links TRBV2 with TRBJ2-1; D may be TRBD1 or TRBD2 (5 bases each). Germline CDR1 is SNHLY and CDR2 is FYNNEI. This CDR3 is built from 13 residues. Trimming pared 10 bases from V and 8 bases from J, leaving 18 bases between. The CDR3: CAIRDRGFHEQFF. CDR3 DNA: TGTGCCATACGGGATAGGGGCTTCCATGAGCAGTTCTTC.

This clonotype showed up many times. The V and J genes are TRBV7-9 and TRBJ1-6; tentatively, D is TRBD1 (5 bases). V shed 5 bases and J shed 9 bases, with 17 bases lying between them. Germline CDR1 SEHNR, CDR2 FQNEAQ (reference sequence). The CDR3 runs 15 residues. CDR3 loop: CASSPGGDGSSPLHF. DNA for the CDR3: TGTGCCAGCAGCCCGGGAGGGGATGGGAGTTCACCCCTCCACTTT.

The chain joins TRBV20-1 to TRBJ1-1; D gene ambiguous. CDR1 and CDR2 (germline): DFQATT, SNEGSKA (reference sequence). The ends were cut back, 0 bases at V and 0 bases at J, with 14 bases in the middle. The CDR3 runs to 16 residues. The CDR3 DNA sequence: TGCAGTGCTAGAGATCTGGGCAGAGCCATGAACACTGAAGCTTTCTTT. Protein product: CSARDLGRAMNTEAFF.

At least ten counts were recorded for this clonotype. V and J are TRBV7-9 and TRBJ1-1; a possible D gene is TRBD1 (5 bases). Germline CDR1 SEHNR, CDR2 FQNEAQ (reference sequence). This CDR3 is 14 amino acids long. V was shortened by 5 bases and J by 1 base, with 11 bases between the two germline ends. The CDR3 spells CASSPGTENTEAFF. CDR3 DNA sequence: TGTGCCAGCAGCCCGGGGACCGAGAACACTGAAGCTTTCTTT.

This clonotype occurred once. The rearrangement joins TRBV5-8 to TRBJ2-3; D is tentatively TRBD1 or TRBD2 (7 bases each). The CDR3 loop spans 16 amino acids. V was trimmed by 2 bases and J by 3 bases, leaving 16 bases between them. The germline V gene has CDR1 SGHTS and CDR2 YDEGEE. This CDR3 is CASSFFGRGRTDTQYF. CDR3 coding DNA: TGTGCCAGCAGCTTCTTTGGGAGGGGGCGAACAGATACGCAGTATTTT.

Many counts were recorded for this clonotype. This sequence joins TRBV6-2 or TRBV6-3 and TRBJ2-7, with unresolved D. The CDR3 has 14 amino acids. In germline, CDR1 is MNHEY, CDR2 SVGEGT. The germline V and J ends were trimmed by 0 bases and 0 bases, with 6 bases remaining between them. The CDR3 loop is CASSYSPASYEQYF. The CDR3 DNA reads as TGTGCCAGCAGTTACTCTCCGGCCTCCTACGAGCAGTACTTC.

As regards this clonotype: Likely a read error: the CDR3 ends without its conserved phenylalanine or tryptophan. V is TRBV12-3 or TRBV12-4 and J is TRBJ2-3, with D unclear. Trimming took off 7 bases at V and 0 bases at J, with 5 bases between the two ends. This CDR3 spans 12 amino acids. DNA for the CDR3: TGTGCCAGCAAGTCTAGCACAGATACGCAGTATCTT. It is translated as CASKSSTDTQYL.